This entry is about one T cell receptor (beta chain). Its cognate antigen is unknown. The data were produced by immunoSEQ multiplex PCR, yet TCRdb's version contains in-frame clones alone and is incomplete. The table has about 100,000 clones, 85% to 90% seen once; the top ten hold about 15%. This entry comes from a study of T cell responses to AZD1222 COVID-19 vaccine. For the study at large: Pooling was applied to second doses at about 4 or about 12 weeks. Study results and limitations: The peak T cell response came first, and repertoires were sampled only after it. Seropositivity was recorded at baseline in only a handful of AZD1222 recipients. A mostly white British donor set with more females was recruited, and clonal diversity was possibly underestimated.

Germline V gene data show CDR1 as SGDLS and CDR2 as YYNGEE. The CDR3 consists of 15 residues. Trimming pared 0 bases from V and 5 bases from J, leaving 11 bases between. The chain employs TRBV9 and TRBJ1-4; no clear D. This TCR came from an adult in good health. Sample: peripheral blood, taken on day 0 of AZD1222 vaccination. CDR3 nucleotide sequence: TGTGCCAGCAGCGTAGGTACCATTAACAATGAAAAACTGTTTTTT. Protein product: CASSVGTINNEKLFF.